The TCR beta chain described here comes from a study of blood T cell repertoires in COVID-19 (dated by TCRdb to 2019 to 2021). General notes on the study: Samples from collaborators originated in the United States, Italy and Spain and spanned both the acute and convalescent phases of COVID-19. The sample metadata nearly always contained a de-identified subject ID, COVID-19 status, age in years and sex. Samples were obtained from the ongoing ImmuneRACE study (first 160 participants) and from roughly 1,300 subjects provided by 6 global collaborators. The repertoires were released in a freely available public database meant as a resource for research on the immune response to SARS-CoV-2. The dataset comprised deeply sampled blood TCRbeta repertoires from subjects exposed to, actively infected with, or recovered from COVID-19. The prospective study material was composed of cDNA or gDNA derived from T cells, B-cell-depleted T cells, or PBMCs. Where available, HLA class I and class II types were obtained from metadata supplied by the sample provider rather than from assay-based typing. Beyond this particular receptor, the publication reports: How much clinical and demographic metadata was included differed by source and by participant, and the metadata was provided uncurated.

The immunoSEQ Assay, a bias-controlled multiplex PCR, was used to amplify TCRbeta CDR3 regions from genomic DNA. As for the authors' bioinformatics: The number of nucleated cells in each sample was estimated from the amplification of reference gene primers within the assay. To quantify the absolute abundance of each unique TCRbeta CDR3 rearrangement, sequence reads were collapsed and filtered. For each sample, productive Simpson clonality was calculated as the square root of Simpson's diversity index over productive rearrangements. The table comes from immuneACCESS by way of TCRdb, which keeps in-frame sequences with V and J called. Part of the clones is missing from these tables; in studies checked, under half for an unresolved V gene and the rest for unknown reasons. V, J and clone size are taken as reported in that table, and D and trimming were inferred from the DNA itself. For this sample the table gives about 97,000 clones, of which more than 75% were detected only once. Less than 20% of the sample belongs to the ten largest clones.

Whole blood was collected in K2EDTA tubes by collaborating institutions according to the institutions' own protocols. Collaborator samples were shipped for TCRbeta analysis as frozen whole blood, isolated PBMCs, or DNA extracted from either sample type. The junction shows trimming of 7 bases on V and 4 bases on J, and the gene matches do not reach 10 bases of it. CDR1 and CDR2 are read off the germline V gene as SNHLY and FYNNEI. Inclusive of the bounding cysteine and phenylalanine, the CDR3 is 15 residues long. The only DNA kept is the CDR3, 45 bases in frame from the first base. Turning to this clone: Its binding antigen is unknown. The input lacks base qualities; no much larger clone sits a single base away.

This receptor was identified in a human donor in a cohort sampled during active COVID-19. Sample: peripheral blood. Here the chain combines TRBV2 and TRBJ2-1; 7 bases in the middle match TRBD1. CDR3 loop: CASNKRQGPYNEQFF. In nucleotide form, the sequence is TGTGCCAGCAATAAGAGACAGGGACCATACAATGAGCAGTTCTTC.